Each of the 14 T cell receptor beta chains below was sequenced from the same sample in a study of cytomegalovirus exposure and HLA in healthy donors. PCR primers comprised 60 Vbeta and 13 Jbeta primers. Sequencing was performed with immunoSEQ multiplex PCR; in TCRdb, only in-frame clones are kept and a portion is missing. This sample contains roughly 100,000 clones. What was sequenced was PBMCs. The receptors stem from a middle-aged man in good health and CMV-seropositive.

The rearrangement uses TRBV7-6 and TRBJ2-3; the match to TRBD2 covers 11 bases. Germline CDR1 and CDR2: SGHVS and FNYEAQ. This CDR3 is built from 15 residues. J was trimmed by 3 bases and V by 4 bases; bases with no gene match: 3. CDR3 nucleotide sequence: TGTGCCAGCAGCTCCGGGACTAGCGGAACAGATACGCAGTATTTT. Protein sequence: CASSSGTSGTDTQYF.

This chain joins TRBV30 and TRBJ1-1; unclear D gene. This CDR3 contains 12 residues. Germline V gene lookup returns CDR1 GTSNPN and CDR2 SVGIG (reference sequence). V shed 0 bases and J shed 10 bases, with 12 bases lying between them. The CDR3 DNA is TGTGCCTGGAGTGTCGGACTCCGGGGAGCTTTCTTT. Its protein product is CAWSVGLRGAFF. The full variable domain, rest sourced from reference TRBV30 and TRBJ1-1, is SQTIHQWPATLVQPVGSPLSLECTVEGTSNPNLYWYRQAAGRGLQLLFYSVGIGQISSEVPQNLSASRPQDRQFILSSKKLLLSDSGFYLCAWSVGLRGAFFGQGTRLTVV.

V is TRBV7-6 and J is TRBJ1-5; D gene ambiguous. Trimming cost V 8 bases and J 2 bases, with 19 bases left between them. The germline gives CDR1 SGHVS, CDR2 FNYEAQ. CDR3 length: 16 amino acids. The CDR3 bases are TGTGCCAGCTCTATAGGGAGTGGGGTTGGCAATCAGCCCCAGCATTTT. Encoded protein: CASSIGSGVGNQPQHF.

V gene TRBV4-3 combines with J gene TRBJ1-2; D is undetermined. V shed 0 bases and J shed 4 bases, with 6 bases lying between them. This CDR3 comprises 13 residues. Germline lookup yields CDR1 LGHNA and CDR2 YSLEER. CDR3 DNA: TGCGCCAGCAGCCAAGATGTCGGCTATGGCTACACCTTC. Residues: CASSQDVGYGYTF.

The chain carries TRBV29-1 and TRBJ2-7; possible D gene TRBD2, 6 bases. The CDR3 contains 13 residues. Germline-derived CDR1 and CDR2 are SQVTM and ANQGSEA. The V end was cut by 4 bases, the J end by 4 bases, with 14 bases between. The CDR3 sequence is CSVVRRSGYEQYF. Written as DNA, the CDR3 is TGCAGCGTTGTACGGCGGAGCGGGTACGAGCAGTACTTC.

J is TRBJ1-4 and V is TRBV4-1; 7 nucleotides line up with TRBD1. With 4 bases clipped from V and 5 bases from J, the junction kept 7 bases outside the gene matches. The CDR3 spans 15 residues. Germline values: CDR1 MGHRA, CDR2 YSYEKL. The CDR3 coding sequence is TGCGCCAGCAGCCCCCGGGACAGACAGAATGAAAAACTGTTTTTT. Translation: CASSPRDRQNEKLFF.

V is TRBV7-9 and J is TRBJ1-1; TRBD1 agrees at 7 bases. V dropped 4 bases and J dropped 1; count of bases not matched to a gene: 6. Germline V gene lookup returns CDR1 SEHNR and CDR2 FQNEAQ (reference sequence). This CDR3 is 15 amino acids long. The CDR3 DNA follows: TGTGCCAGCAGCTCGGGGGACAGTTCGAACACTGAAGCTTTCTTT. It yields the protein CASSSGDSSNTEAFF.

J is TRBJ2-1 and V is TRBV11-3, with 9 bases lining up with TRBD2. The CDR3 extends over 14 amino acids. CDR1 is SGHNT, CDR2 YENEEA, per germline. Trimming removed 10 bases from V and 9 bases from J; junction bases left unmatched: 13. The CDR3 loop is CATRGVAGVSEQFF. The CDR3 DNA is TGTGCCACGCGAGGGGTAGCGGGAGTGAGTGAGCAGTTCTTC.

The chain combines TRBV6-1 with TRBJ1-5; perhaps TRBD1 as D (6 bases). The CDR3 contains 15 residues. Germline loops: CDR1 MNHNS, CDR2 SASEGT. The V end was cut by 5 bases, the J end by 0 bases, with 11 bases between. CDR3 DNA: TGTGCCAGCAGTTGGGACACCAATAGCAATCAGCCCCAGCATTTT. This encodes CASSWDTNSNQPQHF.

V usage is TRBV23-1 and J usage is TRBJ2-3; no firm D call. TRBV23-1 is recorded as an ORF, its role being uncertain. The CDR3 is 17 residues long. V lost 0 bases, J lost 0 bases, and 13 bases lay in between. The CDR3 nucleotides are TGCGCCAGCAGTCAATCGCCTAAAATCTCAAGCACAGATACGCAGTATTTT. Translated: CASSQSPKISSTDTQYF.

The chain is built from TRBV10-3 and TRBJ1-1; D possibly corresponds to TRBD1 (6 bases). The CDR3 totals 14 residues. Per germline, CDR1 ENHRY and CDR2 SYGVKD. V lost 10 bases to trimming and J lost 3 bases, with 18 bases between them. The CDR3 nucleotides read TGTGCCACCTCCGGGACAACACCTTACACTGAAGCTTTCTTT. Protein: CATSGTTPYTEAFF.

The chain carries TRBV6-5 and TRBJ1-1; D unresolved. This CDR3 region has 13 residues. Germline loops: CDR1 MNHEY, CDR2 SVGAGI. The germline V and J ends were trimmed by 0 bases and 1 base, with 3 bases remaining between them. As DNA, the CDR3 is TGTGCCAGCAGTTACTCTCAGAACACTGAAGCTTTCTTT. Amino acids: CASSYSQNTEAFF.

The J gene is TRBJ2-5, the V gene TRBV7-9, with unresolved D. The CDR3 consists of 14 residues. CDR1 is SEHNR and CDR2 is FQNEAQ in the germline V gene (reference sequence). Trimming shortened V by 1 base and J by 1 base, and 7 bases separated the two germline ends. CDR3 DNA sequence: TGTGCCAGCAGCTTAGGTTTCAGCCAAGAGACCCAGTACTTC. It specifies CASSLGFSQETQYF.

The V and J genes are TRBV20-1 and TRBJ1-1; 9 bases align to TRBD1. Germline V gene data show CDR1 as DFQATT and CDR2 as SNEGSKA (reference sequence). CDR3 size: 11 residues. With 7 bases clipped from V and 5 bases from J, the junction kept 2 bases outside the gene matches. The CDR3 here is CSGQGGTEAFF. CDR3 in DNA: TGCAGTGGACAGGGGGGAACTGAAGCTTTCTTT.